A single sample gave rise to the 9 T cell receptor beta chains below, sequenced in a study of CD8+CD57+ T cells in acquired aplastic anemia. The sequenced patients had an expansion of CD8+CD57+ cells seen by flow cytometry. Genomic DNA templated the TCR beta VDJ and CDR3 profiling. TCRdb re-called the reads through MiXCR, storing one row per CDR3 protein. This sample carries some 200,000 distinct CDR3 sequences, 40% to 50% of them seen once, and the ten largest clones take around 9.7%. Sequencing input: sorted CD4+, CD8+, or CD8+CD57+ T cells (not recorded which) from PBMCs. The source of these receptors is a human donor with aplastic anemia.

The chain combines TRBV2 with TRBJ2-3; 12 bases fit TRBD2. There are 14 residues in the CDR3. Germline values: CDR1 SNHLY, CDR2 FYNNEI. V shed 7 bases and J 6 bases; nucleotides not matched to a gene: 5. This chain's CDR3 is CASKLAGGADTQYF. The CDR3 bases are TGTGCCAGCAAACTAGCGGGGGGCGCGGATACGCAGTATTTT.

The CDR3 DNA is TGTGCCAGCAGCTTAGCGGTCAGCAGTGGTGGCTATGGCTACACCTTC. Translating it yields CASSLAVSSGGYGYTF. The V call is TRBV11-1, the J call TRBJ1-2; D gene uncertain. Germline values: CDR1 SGHAT, CDR2 FQDESV (reference sequence). V lost 0 bases to trimming and J lost 4 bases, with 15 bases between them. CDR3 length: 16 residues.

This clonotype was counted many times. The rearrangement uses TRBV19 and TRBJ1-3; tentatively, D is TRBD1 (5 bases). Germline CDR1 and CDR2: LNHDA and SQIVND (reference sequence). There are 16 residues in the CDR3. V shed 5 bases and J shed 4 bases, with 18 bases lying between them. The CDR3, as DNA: TGTGCCAGTAGTCCGCCGGGACGCTTAATGGGAAACACCATATATTTT. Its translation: CASSPPGRLMGNTIYF.

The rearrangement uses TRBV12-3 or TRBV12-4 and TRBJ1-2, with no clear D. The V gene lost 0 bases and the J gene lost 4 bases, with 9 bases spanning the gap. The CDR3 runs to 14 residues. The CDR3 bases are TGTGCCAGCAGTTTAGCCGGGTTACTCTATGGCTACACCTTC. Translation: CASSLAGLLYGYTF.

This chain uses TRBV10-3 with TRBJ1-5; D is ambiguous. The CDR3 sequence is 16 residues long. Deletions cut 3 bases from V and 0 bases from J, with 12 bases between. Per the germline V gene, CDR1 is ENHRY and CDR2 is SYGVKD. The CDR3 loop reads CAISDYKGNSNQPQHF. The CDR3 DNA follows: TGTGCCATCAGTGACTATAAAGGAAATAGCAATCAGCCCCAGCATTTT.

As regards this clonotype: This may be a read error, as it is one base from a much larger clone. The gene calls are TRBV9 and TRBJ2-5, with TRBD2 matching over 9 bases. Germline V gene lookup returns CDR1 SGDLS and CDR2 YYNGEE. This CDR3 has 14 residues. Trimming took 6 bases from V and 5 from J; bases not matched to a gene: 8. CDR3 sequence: CASNRGLADETQYF. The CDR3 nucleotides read TGTGCCAGCAACCGGGGACTAGCTGATGAGACCCAGTACTTC.

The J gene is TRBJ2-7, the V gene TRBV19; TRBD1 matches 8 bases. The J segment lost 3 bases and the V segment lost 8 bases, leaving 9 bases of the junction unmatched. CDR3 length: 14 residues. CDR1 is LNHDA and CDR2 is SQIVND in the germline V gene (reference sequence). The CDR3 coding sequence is TGTGCCAGTGGCGACAGGGGACCTCACTACGAGCAGTACTTC. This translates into CASGDRGPHYEQYF.

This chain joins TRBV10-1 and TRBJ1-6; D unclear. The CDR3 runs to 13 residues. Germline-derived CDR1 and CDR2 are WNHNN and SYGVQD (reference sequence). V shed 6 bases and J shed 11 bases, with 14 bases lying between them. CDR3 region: CASSAGYNPPLHF. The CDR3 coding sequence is TGCGCCAGCAGCGCGGGGTACAATCCACCCCTCCACTTT.

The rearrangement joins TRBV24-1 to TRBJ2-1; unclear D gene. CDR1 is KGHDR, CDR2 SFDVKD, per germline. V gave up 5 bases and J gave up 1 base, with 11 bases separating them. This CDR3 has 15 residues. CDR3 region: CATSGLEASYNEQFF. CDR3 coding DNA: TGTGCCACCAGTGGCCTAGAGGCTTCCTACAATGAGCAGTTCTTC.